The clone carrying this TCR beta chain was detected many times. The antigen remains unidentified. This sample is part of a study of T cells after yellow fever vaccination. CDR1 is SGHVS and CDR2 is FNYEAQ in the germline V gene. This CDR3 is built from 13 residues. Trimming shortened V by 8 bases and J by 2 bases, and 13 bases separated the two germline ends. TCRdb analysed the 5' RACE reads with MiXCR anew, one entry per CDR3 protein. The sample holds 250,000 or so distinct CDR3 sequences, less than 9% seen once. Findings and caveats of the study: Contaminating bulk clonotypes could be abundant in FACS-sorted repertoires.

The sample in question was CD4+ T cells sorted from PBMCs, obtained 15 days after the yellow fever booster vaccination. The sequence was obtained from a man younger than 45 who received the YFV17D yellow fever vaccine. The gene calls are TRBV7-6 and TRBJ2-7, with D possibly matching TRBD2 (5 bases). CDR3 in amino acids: CASGSEEAYEQYF. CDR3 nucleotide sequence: TGTGCCAGCGGTTCCGAGGAGGCCTACGAGCAGTACTTC.